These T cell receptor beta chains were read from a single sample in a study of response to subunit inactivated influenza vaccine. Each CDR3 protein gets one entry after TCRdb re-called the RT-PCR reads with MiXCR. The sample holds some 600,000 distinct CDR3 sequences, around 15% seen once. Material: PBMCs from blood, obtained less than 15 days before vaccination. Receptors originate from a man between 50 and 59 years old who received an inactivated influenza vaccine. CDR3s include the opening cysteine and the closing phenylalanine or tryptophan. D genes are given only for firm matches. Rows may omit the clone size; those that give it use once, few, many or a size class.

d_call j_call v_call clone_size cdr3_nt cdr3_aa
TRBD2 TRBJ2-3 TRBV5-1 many TGCGCCAGCAGCGCGGGACTAGCGGGGCCAAGCACAGATACGCAGTATTTT CASSAGLAGPSTDTQYF
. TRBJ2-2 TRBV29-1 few TGCAGCGTTGGAGGCGGGAAGACCACCGGGGAGCTGTTTTTT CSVGGGKTTGELFF
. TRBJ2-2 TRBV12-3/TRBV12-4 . TGTGCCAGCAGTTATGGGCTAACCTTCACCGGGGAGCTGTTTTTT CASSYGLTFTGELFF
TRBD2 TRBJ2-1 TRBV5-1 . TGCGCCAGCAGCCCCTCCGGGACTAGCAGTCGAAGCTCCTACAATGAGCAGTTCTTC CASSPSGTSSRSSYNEQFF
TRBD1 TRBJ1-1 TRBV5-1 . TGCGCCAGCAGCTTAGAACGGGACAGTTACACTGAAGCTTTCTTT CASSLERDSYTEAFF
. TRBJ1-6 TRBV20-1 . TGCAGTGCTAGAGATAGTAGGGCGTTCTCCTATAATTCACCCCTCCACTTT CSARDSRAFSYNSPLHF
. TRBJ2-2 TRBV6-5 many TGTGCCAGCAGCCCCTATCGATCTCCCGGCCGCGTCACCGGGGAGCTGTTTTTT CASSPYRSPGRVTGELFF
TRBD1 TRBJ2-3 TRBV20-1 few TGCAGTGCTAGAGCCAGTTTGGGACAGGGGAAAATGGGGTTCACAGATACGCAGTATTTT CSARASLGQGKMGFTDTQYF
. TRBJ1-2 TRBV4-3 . TGCGCCAGCAGCCAAGATCAGGGGCAGTATGGCTACACCTTC CASSQDQGQYGYTF
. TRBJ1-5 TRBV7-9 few TGTGCCAGCAGCTTAGCCGGGGGCGCTTCTCAGCCCCAGCATTTT CASSLAGGASQPQHF
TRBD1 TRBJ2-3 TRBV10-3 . TGTGCCATCAAGTCCCGGGACAGGTTTGGTACCCCAGATACGCAGTATTTT CAIKSRDRFGTPDTQYF
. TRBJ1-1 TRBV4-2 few TGTGCCAGCAGCCAAGAAAGGGGGGGGGTGGGCACTGAAGCTTTCTTT CASSQERGGVGTEAFF
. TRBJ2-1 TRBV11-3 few TGTGCCAGCAGTATGTCCTCCTACAATGAGCAGTTCTTC CASSMSSYNEQFF
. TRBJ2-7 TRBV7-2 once TGTGCCAGCAGCTTAGCAACCTACCGGATCCCCTACGAGCAGTACTTC CASSLATYRIPYEQYF
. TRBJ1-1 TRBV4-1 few TGCGCCAGCAAGGAGGGGACGATTGCTGAAGCTTTCTTT CASKEGTIAEAFF
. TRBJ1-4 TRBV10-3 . TGTGCCACTACAGATATAACTAATGAAAAACTGTTTTTT CATTDITNEKLFF
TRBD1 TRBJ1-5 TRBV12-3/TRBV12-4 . TGTGCCAGCAGGACGGGACAGGCGCGCGGTCAGCCCCAGCATTTT CASRTGQARGQPQHF
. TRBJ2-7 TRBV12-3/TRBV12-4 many TGTGCCAGCAGTTTACGGGACTTCCGCCACTACGAGCAGTACTTC CASSLRDFRHYEQYF
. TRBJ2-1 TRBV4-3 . TGCGCCAGCAGCCAAGGCCCGGGCAATGAGCAGTTCTTC CASSQGPGNEQFF
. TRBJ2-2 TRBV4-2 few TGTGCCAGCAGCCAAGATACGGGGTACGGCGGGGAGCTGTTTTTT CASSQDTGYGGELFF
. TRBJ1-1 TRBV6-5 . TGTGCCAGCAGTTACCCTTCGACAGTACTGAACACTGAAGCTTTCTTT CASSYPSTVLNTEAFF
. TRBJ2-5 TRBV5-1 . TGCGCCAGCAGCTTTACAGGGAAGCAAGAGACCCAGTACTTC CASSFTGKQETQYF
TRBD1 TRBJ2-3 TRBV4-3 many TGCGCCAGCAGCCAAGGGGGACAGGGGAGAGCAGATACGCAGTATTTT CASSQGGQGRADTQYF
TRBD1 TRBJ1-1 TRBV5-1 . TGCGCCAGCAGCCCGGGGGACAGCCTTACTGAAGCTTTCTTT CASSPGDSLTEAFF
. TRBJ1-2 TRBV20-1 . TGCAGTGCTAGTAGGGCTGATGGCTACACCTTC CSASRADGYTF